This T cell receptor (beta chain) originates from a study of T cell repertoires and HLA-DP antigens. Across the study: CD4+ T cells were cocultured with HeLa cells expressing HLA-DP. Sorted CD137+CD4+ samples averaged 218.4 ng DNA; pre-culture CD4+ samples, 950 to 1,500 ng.

Deep-resolution sequencing targeted approximately 200,000 T cell genomes in pre-culture CD4+ samples. Method: immunoSEQ multiplex PCR; TCRdb's copy keeps in-frame clones and lacks some. The data contain 90,000 to 130,000 clones, 92% of them singletons. Study outcomes and limitations: The CD4+ repertoire was not split into naive and memory.

The V and J ends lost 5 bases and 1 base respectively, with 14 bases between them. Germline values: CDR1 SNHLY, CDR2 FYNNEI. The CDR3 sequence is 15 residues long. Comment on this clone: Its antigen is unknown.

The genes are TRBV2 and TRBJ2-5; no clear D gene. Sequencing was performed on CD4+ T cells from PBMCs. The clonotype was recovered from a woman younger than 35 in good health and CMV-seronegative. CDR3 DNA: TGTGCCAGCAGTCTTTTTAGTCGTCGCCAAGAGACCCAGTACTTC. Its protein product is CASSLFSRRQETQYF.